This T cell receptor beta chain was identified during a study of OX40 agonist ivuxolimab in advanced cancers. Looking at the study overall: Clinicians treated patients with ivuxolimab, an agonistic anti-OX40 (CD134) antibody.

The CDR3 length is 13 residues. Trimming shortened V by 0 bases and J by 5 bases, and 6 bases separated the two germline ends. CDR1 and CDR2 (germline): SGHRS, YFSETQ. The assay was immunoSEQ multiplex PCR, and TCRdb's table has in-frame clones only and misses some. The table records about 61,000 clones, about 90% of them present only once. Study-level results: Partial responders receiving 0.1-3.0 mg/kg showed among the lowest clonal expansion. CD4+ and CD8+ T cells in blood underwent clonal expansion by week 6 at 0.1 to 3.0 mg/kg.

Note on this clone: Its antigen is unknown.

The genes are TRBV5-1 and TRBJ1-5; D gene unclear. The clonotype was recovered from an adult with an advanced solid tumor such as melanoma, head and neck, liver or kidney cancer. The sequences come from CD4+ or CD8+ T cells sorted from blood, collected in a trial of the OX40 agonist ivuxolimab. As DNA, the CDR3 is TGCGCCAGCAGCTTGGCCTGGGATCAGCCCCAGCATTTT. Translation gives CASSLAWDQPQHF.